The present T cell receptor (beta chain) was sequenced within a study of blood T cell repertoires in COVID-19. The length of the CDR3 is 11 residues. Germline CDR1 reads SGHTA; CDR2 reads FQGNSA. Trimming removed 5 bases at V and 2 bases at J, with 4 bases between. In the study's own analysis: Estimation of nucleated cell counts relied on the amplification of reference gene primers. Profiled with immunoSEQ multiplex PCR; TCRdb holds only in-frame clones, not every one. V and J calls and clone size are given by that table; D and trimming were obtained from the DNA. Found here are approximately 75,000 clones, about four fifths of them singletons; the top ten hold approximately 7%.

This sequence joins TRBV7-2 and TRBJ2-7, with no clear D. The material sequenced was peripheral blood. This TCR was recovered from a human donor in a cohort sampled during active COVID-19. The CDR3 bases are TGTGCCAGCAGCACAGCCTACGAGCAGTACTTC. It is translated as CASSTAYEQYF.